A single sample gave rise to the 19 T cell receptor beta chains below, sequenced in a study of beta chain features in type 1 diabetes. Reverse transcription of all isolated RNA meant that expressed TCRB transcripts were sequenced. This table comes from immunoSEQ multiplex PCR, and its TCRdb copy is limited to in-frame clones, with some not included. The table has under 250,000 clones, 11% seen once. The sequenced sample consisted of central memory CD4+ T cells from blood. These receptors originate from a man in his late teens or twenties in good health.

In regard to this clone: This CDR3 is also generated by other DNA sequences in the sample. J is TRBJ2-1 and V is TRBV5-1; D is unresolved. This CDR3 spans 13 amino acids. In germline, CDR1 is SGHRS, CDR2 YFSETQ. V lost 0 bases, J lost 4 bases, and 5 bases lay in between. CDR3 sequence (DNA): TGCGCCAGCAGCTTGGGGGGTTACAATGAGCAGTTCTTC. Translating it yields CASSLGGYNEQFF.

The CDR3: CASSFSMRAQSRDEQFF. CDR3 sequence (DNA): TGTGCCAGCAGTTTCTCCATGCGGGCCCAATCCAGAGATGAGCAGTTCTTC. The genes are TRBV28 and TRBJ2-1; a possible D gene is TRBD2 (5 bases). Trimming removed 3 bases from V and 8 bases from J, with 23 bases in between. CDR3 length equals 17 residues. Germline CDR1 reads MDHEN; CDR2 reads SYDVKM.

This chain's CDR3 is CASSPLMGQGEGEQYF. CDR3 in DNA: TGTGCCAGCAGCCCTCTTATGGGACAGGGGGAGGGCGAGCAGTACTTC. The chain is built from TRBV5-6 and TRBJ2-5; 11 bases match TRBD1. TRBJ2-7 explains the end of the DNA better; the J call may be wrong. Germline CDR1 SGHDT, CDR2 YYEEEE. The CDR3 has 16 residues.

This clone was recorded a few times. The V gene is TRBV18, the J gene TRBJ2-5; D is perhaps TRBD1 (6 bases). The CDR3 is 15 residues long. Germline assignment: CDR1 KGHSH and CDR2 LQKENI. V was cut by 3 bases and J by 7 bases, with 18 bases left in between. This CDR3 reads CASSPMDSTVGTQYF. The DNA of the CDR3 is TGTGCCAGCTCACCTATGGACAGCACCGTGGGGACCCAGTACTTC.

The CDR3: CAGQPRGQGNTEAFF. The CDR3, as DNA: TGTGCCGGACAACCTCGGGGACAGGGGAACACTGAAGCTTTCTTT. The rearrangement links TRBV30 to TRBJ1-1; 9 bases align to TRBD1. CDR1 and CDR2 (germline): GTSNPN, SVGIG (reference sequence). CDR3 length: 15 amino acids. The ends lost 8 bases at V and 1 base at J; junction bases unmatched: 11.

The chain recombines TRBV4-1 with TRBJ2-1; 9 nucleotides align to TRBD1. This CDR3 spans 17 amino acids. The germline V gene has CDR1 MGHRA and CDR2 YSYEKL. Germline trimming cut 0 bases from V and 7 bases from J; bases unmatched to any gene: 10. CDR3 nucleotide sequence: TGCGCCAGCAGCCAAGATATCCGGGACAGGGAAAAAAATGAGCAGTTCTTC. It yields the protein CASSQDIRDREKNEQFF.

The J gene is TRBJ1-2, the V gene TRBV7-3; D remains unclear. CDR1 and CDR2 (germline): SGHTA, FQGTGA. The V and J ends lost 5 bases and 2 bases respectively, with 9 bases between them. This CDR3 spans 13 amino acids. Here the CDR3 DNA reads TGTGCCAGCAGCCCCGGGCAGAACTATGGCTACACCTTC. Residues: CASSPGQNYGYTF. Full variable domain (missing parts from reference TRBV7-3 and TRBJ1-2): GAGVSQTPSNKVTEKGKYVELRCDPISGHTALYWYRQSLGQGPEFLIYFQGTGAADDSGLPNDRFFAVRPEGSVSTLKIQRTERGDSAVYLCASSPGQNYGYTFGSGTRLTVV.

This sequence joins TRBV7-9 and TRBJ2-7, with D uncertain. There are 14 residues in the CDR3. Germline-derived CDR1 and CDR2 are SEHNR and FQNEAQ (reference sequence). The V gene lost 5 bases and the J gene lost 3 bases, with 14 bases spanning the gap. This chain's CDR3 is CASSVFRADYEQYF. The CDR3, as DNA: TGTGCCAGCAGCGTCTTTCGGGCAGACTACGAGCAGTACTTC.

This clone has only a few counts. The rearrangement uses TRBV2 and TRBJ2-7, with a weak D call TRBD2 (5 bases). Germline V gene data show CDR1 as SNHLY and CDR2 as FYNNEI. The CDR3 runs to 13 residues. The V end lost 7 bases, the J end lost 2 bases, and 12 bases lay between the germline ends. CDR3 in amino acids: CASKRHGAYEQYF. The CDR3 coding sequence is TGTGCCAGCAAACGCCACGGGGCCTACGAGCAGTACTTC.

This chain links TRBV6-6 with TRBJ2-7; D unresolved. Trimming took off 7 bases at V and 2 bases at J, with 9 bases between the two ends. Germline CDR1 reads MNHNY; CDR2 reads SVGAGI (reference sequence). The CDR3 runs to 12 residues. The CDR3 spells CASKDKTYEQYF. Here the CDR3 DNA reads TGTGCCAGCAAGGATAAAACCTACGAGCAGTACTTC.

A few counts support this clone. The chain recombines TRBV6-6 with TRBJ1-2, with 10 bases that match TRBD1. The V gene's germline CDR1 is MNHNY and CDR2 SVGAGI (reference sequence). CDR3 length: 16 amino acids. Trimming took 2 bases from V and 6 from J; bases not matched to a gene: 9. The CDR3 sequence: CASSYGDRGRWNGYTF. In DNA, the CDR3 is TGTGCCAGCAGTTACGGAGACAGGGGGCGATGGAATGGCTACACCTTC.

This clone was observed at least ten times. The V gene is TRBV28, the J gene TRBJ1-2; TRBD1 aligns across 8 bases. The CDR3 runs 16 residues. V shed 3 bases, J shed 3 bases, and the junction held 9 bases outside the gene matches. Germline CDR1 reads MDHEN; CDR2 reads SYDVKM. The chain's CDR3 is CASSLSGQGKYYGYTF. CDR3 DNA: TGTGCCAGCAGTTTGTCAGGACAGGGAAAATACTATGGCTACACCTTC.

This chain uses TRBV21-1 with TRBJ2-1; the D call TRBD2 from the table was never checked on the DNA. TRBV21-1 is an annotated pseudogene. CDR3 size: 16 residues. The CDR3 spells CASSKGRGTAYNEQFF. In nucleotides, the CDR3 is TGTGCCAGCAGCAAAGGGAGGGGAACGGCCTACAATGAGCAGTTCTTC.

This clone was seen more than once but under ten times. CDR3 in DNA: TGTGCCAGCAGCTACCGGACTAGCGGGCGCACAGATACGCAGTATTTT. Translating gives CASSYRTSGRTDTQYF. The V and J genes are TRBV11-2 and TRBJ2-3, with 11 bases lining up with TRBD2. V lost 4 bases to trimming and J lost 1 base; unmatched junction nucleotides: 4. Per germline, CDR1 SGHAT and CDR2 FQNNGV. The CDR3 has 16 amino acids.

This clone was seen only a few times. The V and J genes are TRBV9 and TRBJ2-5; weak D call: TRBD2 (6 bases). The V end was cut by 0 bases, the J end by 7 bases, with 13 bases between. The CDR3 spans 14 residues. Germline assignment: CDR1 SGDLS and CDR2 YYNGEE. The CDR3 protein is CASSVVAERGTQYF. CDR3 in DNA: TGTGCCAGCAGCGTAGTAGCGGAAAGAGGGACCCAGTACTTC.

The rearrangement uses TRBV30 and TRBJ2-2; 14 bases fit TRBD2. J lost 7 bases, V lost 4 bases, and 5 bases had no gene match. The germline CDR1 and CDR2 sequences are GTSNPN and SVGIG (reference sequence). This CDR3 has 15 residues. Written as DNA, the CDR3 is TGTGCCTGGACCCGGACTAGCGGGAGGATCGGGGAGCTGTTTTTT. This codes for CAWTRTSGRIGELFF.

In its sample, this clone was seen a few times. The rearrangement uses TRBV6-5 and TRBJ2-7; 10 bases fit TRBD2. The CDR3 is made up of 16 amino acids. From germline, CDR1 is MNHEY and CDR2 SVGAGI. V lost 3 bases, J lost 5 bases, and 10 bases stayed unmatched. The DNA of the CDR3 is TGTGCCAGCAGTTATTCTAGCGGGAGTAGGATCGACGAGCAGTACTTC. The encoded protein is CASSYSSGSRIDEQYF.

This clone was counted between two and nine times. The chain recombines TRBV12-2 with TRBJ2-3; the D segment call TRBD2 is taken from the table without a DNA check. TRBV12-2 is flagged as a pseudogene. The CDR3 covers 12 residues. The CDR3 DNA sequence: TGTGCAAGTCGCTTAGAGCCAGATACGCAGTATTTT. This sequence encodes CASRLEPDTQYF.

In its sample, this clone was seen a few times. The chain's CDR3 is CATSRHVGYNEQFF. In nucleotides, the CDR3 is TGTGCCACCAGCAGACACGTCGGATACAATGAGCAGTTCTTC. The J gene is TRBJ2-1, the V gene TRBV15; D is ambiguous. The V and J ends lost 2 bases and 4 bases respectively, with 9 bases between them. The germline V gene encodes CDR1 LNHNV and CDR2 YYDKDF (reference sequence). The CDR3 loop spans 14 amino acids.